Following are 29 T cell receptor beta chains from one sample sequenced in a study of blood T cell repertoires in COVID-19. TCRdb keeps only in-frame clones here, not all; method: immunoSEQ multiplex PCR. Of some 120,000 clones in the sample, approximately 88% were seen once. The sample consisted of peripheral blood. The source of these receptors is a woman in her twenties or thirties who had recovered from COVID-19.

V gene TRBV11-2 combines with J gene TRBJ1-1; a possible D gene is TRBD1 (6 bases). CDR3 length equals 13 residues. Per germline, CDR1 SGHAT and CDR2 FQNNGV. The V end lost 5 bases, the J end lost 5 bases, and 12 bases lay between the germline ends. The CDR3 protein is CASSQQGGTEAFF. CDR3 DNA: TGTGCCAGCAGCCAACAGGGTGGTACTGAAGCTTTCTTT. Full variable domain (outside the CDR3, taken from reference TRBV11-2 and TRBJ1-1): EAGVAQSPRYKIIEKRQSVAFWCNPISGHATLYWYQQILGQGPKLLIQFQNNGVVDDSQLPKDRFSAERLKGVDSTLKIQPAKLEDSAVYLCASSQQGGTEAFFGQGTRLTVV.

The chain couples TRBV27 to TRBJ1-3; weak D call: TRBD1 (6 bases). Trimming took 7 bases from V and 2 from J, leaving 21 bases between them. There are 17 residues in the CDR3. Germline V lookup: CDR1 MNHEY, CDR2 SMNVEV (reference sequence). The CDR3 region is CASISLKGGITGNTIYF. The CDR3 DNA reads as TGTGCCAGCATCTCTCTAAAGGGGGGGATAACTGGAAACACCATATATTTT.

By share of the sample, this clone is large. The chain joins TRBV21-1 to TRBJ2-5; the DNA was not used to check the table's D call, TRBD1. TRBV21-1 is noted as a pseudogene. The CDR3 has 15 amino acids. The CDR3 DNA sequence: TGTGCCAGCAGCAAAGTTCCAGGGTCCTCGGAGACCCAGTACTTC. Translation: CASSKVPGSSETQYF.

This chain joins TRBV18 and TRBJ1-1; 7 bases are shared with TRBD1. Germline CDR1 and CDR2: KGHSH and LQKENI. CDR3 length: 14 residues. V was clipped by 1 base and J by 3 bases; unmatched bases: 2. For the CDR3, the DNA is TGTGCCAGCTCACCACAGGGGGCCGACACTGAAGCTTTCTTT. This codes for CASSPQGADTEAFF.

V and J are TRBV19 and TRBJ1-5; D is possibly TRBD1 (5 bases). Trimming left V 5 bases short and J 6 bases short, with 14 bases between. CDR1 is LNHDA and CDR2 is SQIVND in the germline V gene (reference sequence). The CDR3 is 14 residues long. The CDR3 DNA reads TGTGCCAGTAGTGCCGCGGGGGTCGGTCAGCCCCAGCATTTT. Amino acids: CASSAAGVGQPQHF.

The chain recombines TRBV10-3 with TRBJ2-1; 9 bases fit TRBD2. Per the germline V gene, CDR1 is ENHRY and CDR2 is SYGVKD. The CDR3 covers 16 residues. V was pared by 7 bases and J by 8 bases, with 15 bases of the junction left unmatched. The CDR3 here is CAINKGLATTCDEQFF. The CDR3 DNA reads as TGTGCCATCAACAAGGGACTAGCTACGACATGCGATGAGCAGTTCTTC.

The rearrangement uses TRBV9 and TRBJ2-7; 7 bases map to TRBD2. J lost 6 bases, V lost 0 bases, and 6 bases had no gene match. The CDR3 contains 14 residues. CDR1 and CDR2 (germline): SGDLS, YYNGEE. DNA for the CDR3: TGTGCCAGCAGCGTAGATGTACTAGCGACCGAGCAGTACTTC. It yields the protein CASSVDVLATEQYF.

The chain recombines TRBV5-5 with TRBJ1-5; 9 nucleotides agree with TRBD1. The CDR3 has 14 amino acids. J was trimmed by 7 bases and V by 2 bases; bases with no gene match: 4. Per germline, CDR1 SGHKS and CDR2 YYEKEE (reference sequence). CDR3 in amino acids: CASSFTGGVQPQHF. CDR3 DNA: TGTGCCAGCAGCTTTACAGGGGGCGTGCAGCCCCAGCATTTT. The full variable domain, rest sourced from reference TRBV5-5 and TRBJ1-5, is DAGVTQSPTHLIKTRGQQVTLRCSPISGHKSVSWYQQVLGQGPQFIFQYYEKEERGRGNFPDRFSARQFPNYSSELNVNALLLGDSALYLCASSFTGGVQPQHFGDGTRLSIL.

The rearrangement links TRBV6-1 to TRBJ1-5, with D hard to call. Germline V gene sequence: CDR1 MNHNS, CDR2 SASEGT. Trimming removed 2 bases at V and 5 bases at J, with 7 bases between. The CDR3 consists of 13 residues. CDR3 loop: CASSEIGHQPQHF. In DNA, the CDR3 is TGTGCCAGCAGTGAAATTGGGCATCAGCCCCAGCATTTT.

The rearrangement uses TRBV2 and TRBJ2-4; D unclear. The V end lost 1 base, the J end lost 0 bases, and 7 bases lay between the germline ends. The germline V gene has CDR1 SNHLY and CDR2 FYNNEI. CDR3 length: 15 residues. CDR3 residues: CASSEDSLAKNIQYF. The CDR3 nucleotides read TGTGCCAGCAGTGAAGACAGTCTAGCCAAAAACATTCAGTACTTC. The full variable domain, rest sourced from reference TRBV2 and TRBJ2-4, is EPEVTQTPSHQVTQMGQEVILRCVPISNHLYFYWYRQILGQKVEFLVSFYNNEISEKSEIFDDQFSVERPDGSNFTLKIRSTKLEDSAMYFCASSEDSLAKNIQYFGAGTRLSVL.

This chain links TRBV11-2 with TRBJ2-3; a possible D gene is TRBD1 (6 bases). Deletions cut 2 bases from V and 3 bases from J, with 12 bases between. The CDR3 contains 15 residues. Germline V gene sequence: CDR1 SGHAT, CDR2 FQNNGV. CDR3 protein: CASSLRGSKTDTQYF. In nucleotides, the CDR3 is TGTGCCAGCAGCTTAAGGGGGAGTAAAACAGATACGCAGTATTTT.

In its sample, this clone was seen a few times. The V and J genes are TRBV9 and TRBJ2-7; 12 nucleotides line up with TRBD2. Germline V gene data show CDR1 as SGDLS and CDR2 as YYNGEE. The length of the CDR3 is 15 residues. Germline trimming cut 4 bases from V and 7 bases from J; bases unmatched to any gene: 9. The DNA of the CDR3 is TGTGCCAGCAGCCCTCGACTAGCGGGAGTGGGGGAGCAGTACTTC. This gives the protein CASSPRLAGVGEQYF. Based on the CDR3 plus reference TRBV9 and TRBJ2-7, the full variable domain is DSGVTQTPKHLITATGQRVTLRCSPRSGDLSVYWYQQSLDQGLQFLIQYYNGEERAKGNILERFSAQQFPDLHSELNLSSLELGDSALYFCASSPRLAGVGEQYFGPGTRLTVT.

The rearrangement uses TRBV12-3 or TRBV12-4 and TRBJ2-7; tentative D call: TRBD1 (6 bases). CDR3 length equals 12 residues. Trimming left V 6 bases short and J 9 bases short, with 15 bases between. The CDR3 is CASSPGTSGQYF. CDR3 coding DNA: TGTGCCAGCAGCCCCGGGACATCCGGGCAGTACTTC.

V and J are TRBV9 and TRBJ1-1; weak D call: TRBD1 (6 bases). The CDR3 is 14 amino acids. Germline loops: CDR1 SGDLS, CDR2 YYNGEE. The germline V and J ends were trimmed by 4 bases and 0 bases, with 10 bases remaining between them. The CDR3 region is CASSSEGVNTEAFF. CDR3 nucleotides: TGTGCCAGCAGCTCCGAGGGGGTGAACACTGAAGCTTTCTTT.

This chain connects TRBV28 to TRBJ2-7, with 7 positions matching TRBD2. Germline V gives CDR1 MDHEN, CDR2 SYDVKM. This CDR3 is 15 amino acids long. V was pared by 4 bases and J by 2 bases, with 8 bases of the junction left unmatched. The CDR3 bases are TGTGCCAGCAGTTCCGTACGGGGGAGGGCCTACGAGCAGTACTTC. Protein product: CASSSVRGRAYEQYF. The full variable domain, with the rest looked up from reference TRBV28 and TRBJ2-7, is DVKVTQSSRYLVKRTGEKVFLECVQDMDHENMFWYRQDPGLGLRLIYFSYDVKMKEKGDIPEGYSVSREKKERFSLILESASTNQTSMYLCASSSVRGRAYEQYFGPGTRLTVT.

This clone was counted a single time. This sequence joins TRBV2 and TRBJ2-1, with 8 bases aligning to TRBD2. Trimming took 2 bases from V and 10 from J; bases not matched to a gene: 10. This CDR3 is built from 15 residues. CDR1 and CDR2 from the germline V gene are SNHLY and FYNNEI. CDR3 residues: CASSESGLATREQFF. The CDR3 bases are TGTGCCAGCAGTGAATCAGGACTAGCTACACGGGAGCAGTTCTTC. Based on the CDR3 plus reference TRBV2 and TRBJ2-1, the full variable domain is EPEVTQTPSHQVTQMGQEVILRCVPISNHLYFYWYRQILGQKVEFLVSFYNNEISEKSEIFDDQFSVERPDGSNFTLKIRSTKLEDSAMYFCASSESGLATREQFFGPGTRLTVL.

This chain uses TRBV3-1 (or the pseudogene TRBV3-2) with TRBJ2-7; D perhaps matches TRBD1 (5 bases). The V gene lost 1 base and the J gene lost 6 bases, with 13 bases spanning the gap. CDR3 size: 14 residues. Germline CDR1 and CDR2: LGHDT and YNNKEL (reference sequence). CDR3 amino acids: CASSQGQTVSEQYF. The DNA of the CDR3 is TGTGCCAGCAGCCAAGGGCAGACAGTAAGCGAGCAGTACTTC.

This clone was seen more than once but under ten times. CDR3 sequence reads: CSVDRTGTVGYTF. DNA for the CDR3: TGCAGCGTGGATAGGACAGGGACGGTTGGCTACACCTTC. V gene TRBV29-1 combines with J gene TRBJ1-2; 8 bases line up with TRBD1. The CDR3 contains 13 residues. Germline-derived CDR1 and CDR2 are SQVTM and ANQGSEA. Germline trimming cut 6 bases from V and 7 bases from J; bases unmatched to any gene: 10.

V is TRBV3-1 (or the pseudogene TRBV3-2) and J is TRBJ1-5; 7 bases are a match to TRBD1. The CDR3 length is 16 residues. Germline CDR1 and CDR2: LGHDT and YNNKEL (reference sequence). V shed 1 base, J shed 7 bases, and the junction held 10 bases outside the gene matches. CDR3 coding DNA: TGTGCCAGCAGCCAAGGTAACAGGGGCGGACGACAGCCCCAGCATTTT. Protein product: CASSQGNRGGRQPQHF.

The chain employs TRBV27 and TRBJ1-2; 10 positions agree with TRBD1. Trimming at V came to 4 bases and at J to 8 bases, leaving 4 bases not matched to a gene. Per germline, CDR1 MNHEY and CDR2 SMNVEV (reference sequence). The CDR3 runs to 13 residues. The CDR3 loop is CASSSTGGWGYTF. In DNA form, the CDR3 reads TGTGCCAGCAGTTCGACAGGGGGCTGGGGCTACACCTTC.

This clone was found many times. The chain joins TRBV20-1 to TRBJ1-5; 9 bases agree with TRBD1. This CDR3 spans 15 amino acids. The ends lost 3 bases at V and 7 bases at J; junction bases unmatched: 10. Germline CDR1 DFQATT, CDR2 SNEGSKA (reference sequence). The DNA of the CDR3 is TGCAGTGCTAGTGACCGGACAGGGGCGAGGCAGCCCCAGCATTTT. Encoded protein: CSASDRTGARQPQHF.

The chain uses TRBV6-5 and TRBJ1-5; 12 positions agree with TRBD1. CDR3 length: 14 residues. The germline V gene encodes CDR1 MNHEY and CDR2 SVGAGI. Trimming took 5 bases from V and 10 from J; bases not matched to a gene: 6. This chain's CDR3 is CASSTGTGGKPQHF. CDR3 DNA sequence: TGTGCCAGCAGTACGGGGACAGGGGGCAAACCCCAGCATTTT.

The rearrangement links TRBV2 to TRBJ2-1; 11 nucleotides align to TRBD2. The CDR3 has 15 residues. With 6 bases clipped from V and 7 bases from J, the junction kept 8 bases outside the gene matches. The V gene's germline CDR1 is SNHLY and CDR2 FYNNEI. The CDR3 sequence: CASSSGTSGSNEQFF. The CDR3 nucleotides read TGTGCCAGCAGCTCCGGGACTAGCGGCTCTAATGAGCAGTTCTTC.

The rearrangement joins TRBV3-1 (or the pseudogene TRBV3-2) to TRBJ1-3, with unresolved D. V was clipped by 8 bases and J by 2 bases, with 7 bases between them. This CDR3 is 12 amino acids long. Germline V CDR1 and CDR2: LGHDT, YNNKEL (reference sequence). As DNA, the CDR3 is TGTGCCAGCCGGGAGACTGGAAACACCATATATTTT. As protein: CASRETGNTIYF.

The chain links TRBV18 to TRBJ2-2, with TRBD1 as a possible D gene (6 bases). With 2 bases removed from V and 0 bases from J, the gap between germline ends came to 10 bases. Per germline, CDR1 KGHSH and CDR2 LQKENI. The CDR3 totals 16 residues. In nucleotides, the CDR3 is TGTGCCAGCTCACCAACGCGGACAGCGAACACCGGGGAGCTGTTTTTT. Translating gives CASSPTRTANTGELFF.

This chain links TRBV29-1 with TRBJ2-5, with a tentative D call TRBD1 (6 bases). Trimming took 6 bases from V and 1 from J, leaving 12 bases between them. The CDR3 is 13 amino acids. Per the germline V gene, CDR1 is SQVTM and CDR2 is ANQGSEA. The CDR3 coding sequence is TGCAGCGTGTCCGGGACACCCCAAGAGACCCAGTACTTC. This gives the protein CSVSGTPQETQYF.

This chain links TRBV7-3 with TRBJ2-3; 9 nucleotides agree with TRBD2. Germline-derived CDR1 and CDR2 are SGHTA and FQGTGA. J gave up 5 bases and V 2 bases, and 8 bases lay outside the gene matches. This CDR3 has 16 residues. The CDR3 reads CASSLDLAGSGDTQYF. The DNA for the CDR3 is TGTGCCAGCAGCTTAGACCTAGCGGGGTCCGGAGATACGCAGTATTTT. Combining the CDR3 with reference TRBV7-3 and TRBJ2-3 gives the whole variable domain GAGVSQTPSNKVTEKGKYVELRCDPISGHTALYWYRQSLGQGPEFLIYFQGTGAADDSGLPNDRFFAVRPEGSVSTLKIQRTERGDSAVYLCASSLDLAGSGDTQYFGPGTRLTVL.

This rearrangement joins TRBV28 to TRBJ2-7, with 8 bases identical to TRBD2. V was pared by 3 bases and J by 7 bases, with 14 bases of the junction left unmatched. There are 16 residues in the CDR3. Per the germline V gene, CDR1 is MDHEN and CDR2 is SYDVKM. CDR3 region: CASSLSAAGGLREQYF. The DNA of the CDR3 is TGTGCCAGCAGTTTGAGTGCTGCGGGGGGCCTTAGGGAGCAGTACTTC.

The chain combines TRBV6-5 with TRBJ1-1, with 7 bases that match TRBD1. CDR3 length equals 13 residues. Germline V gene data show CDR1 as MNHEY and CDR2 as SVGAGI. V was pared by 7 bases and J by 7 bases, with 9 bases of the junction left unmatched. The CDR3 sequence: CASTPFRGNEAFF. The CDR3 nucleotides are TGTGCCAGCACTCCGTTCAGGGGGAATGAAGCTTTCTTT.